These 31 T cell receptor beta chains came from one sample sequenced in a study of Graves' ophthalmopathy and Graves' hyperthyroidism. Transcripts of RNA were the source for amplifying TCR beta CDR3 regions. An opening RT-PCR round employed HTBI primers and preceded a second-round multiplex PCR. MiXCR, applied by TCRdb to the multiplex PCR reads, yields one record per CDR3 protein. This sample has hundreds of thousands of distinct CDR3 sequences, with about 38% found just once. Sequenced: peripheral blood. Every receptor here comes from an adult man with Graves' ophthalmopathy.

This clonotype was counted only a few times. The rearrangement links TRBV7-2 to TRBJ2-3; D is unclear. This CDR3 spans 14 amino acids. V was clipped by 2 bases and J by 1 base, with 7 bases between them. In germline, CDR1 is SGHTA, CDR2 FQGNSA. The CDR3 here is CASSLSWGTDTQYF. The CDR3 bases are TGTGCCAGCAGCTTAAGCTGGGGCACAGATACGCAGTATTTT.

CDR3 sequence reads: CASSSPWTGGNEKLFF. Here the CDR3 DNA reads TGTGCCAGCAGCAGCCCGTGGACAGGGGGAAATGAAAAACTGTTTTTT. V is TRBV9 and J is TRBJ1-4, with 10 bases aligning to TRBD1. Germline CDR1 reads SGDLS; CDR2 reads YYNGEE. V lost 4 bases to trimming and J lost 5 bases; unmatched junction nucleotides: 8. The CDR3 has 16 residues.

This chain's CDR3 is CASSRHRESNQPQHF. The CDR3 DNA is TGTGCCAGCAGCCGACACAGGGAAAGCAATCAGCCCCAGCATTTT. The J gene is TRBJ1-5, the V gene TRBV9; a possible D gene is TRBD1 (6 bases). Germline-derived CDR1 and CDR2 are SGDLS and YYNGEE. Trimming removed 4 bases at V and 1 base at J, with 12 bases between. The CDR3 extends over 15 amino acids.

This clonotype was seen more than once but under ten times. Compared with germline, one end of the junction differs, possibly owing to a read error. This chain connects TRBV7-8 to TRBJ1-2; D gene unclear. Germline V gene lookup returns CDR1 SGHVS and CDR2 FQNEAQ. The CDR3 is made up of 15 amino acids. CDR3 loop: CASSQGRTGVYGYTF. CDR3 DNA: TGCGCCAGCAGCCAAGGTCGGACGGGAGTCTATGGCTACACCTTC.

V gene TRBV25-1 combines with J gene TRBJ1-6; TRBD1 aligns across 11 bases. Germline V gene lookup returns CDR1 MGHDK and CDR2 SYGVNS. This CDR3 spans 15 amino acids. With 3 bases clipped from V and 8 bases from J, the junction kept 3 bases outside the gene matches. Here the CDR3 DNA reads TGTGCCAGCAGTGATGGACAGGGGGCTTATTCACCCCTCCACTTT. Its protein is CASSDGQGAYSPLHF.

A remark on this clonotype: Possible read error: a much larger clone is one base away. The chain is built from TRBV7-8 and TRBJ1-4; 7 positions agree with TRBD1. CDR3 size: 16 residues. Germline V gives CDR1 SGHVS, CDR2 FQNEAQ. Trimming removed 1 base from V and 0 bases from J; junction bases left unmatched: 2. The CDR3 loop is CASSLEGAATNEKLFF. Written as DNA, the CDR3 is TGTGCCAGCAGCTTAGAGGGGGCAGCAACTAATGAAAAACTGTTTTTT.

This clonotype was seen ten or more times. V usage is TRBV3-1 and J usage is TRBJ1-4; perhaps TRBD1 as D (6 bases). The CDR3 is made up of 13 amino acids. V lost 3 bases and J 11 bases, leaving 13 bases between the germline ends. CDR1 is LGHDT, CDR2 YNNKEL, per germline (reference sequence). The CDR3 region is CASSHQEGEKLFF. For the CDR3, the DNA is TGTGCCAGCAGCCATCAAGAGGGGGAGAAACTGTTTTTT.

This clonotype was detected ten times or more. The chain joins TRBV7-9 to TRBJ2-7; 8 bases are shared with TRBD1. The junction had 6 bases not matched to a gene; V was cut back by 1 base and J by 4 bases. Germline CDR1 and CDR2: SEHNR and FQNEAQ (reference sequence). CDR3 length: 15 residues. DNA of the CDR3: TGTGCCAGCAGCTTAGTTCCCGGACAGGGATACGAGCAGTACTTC. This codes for CASSLVPGQGYEQYF.

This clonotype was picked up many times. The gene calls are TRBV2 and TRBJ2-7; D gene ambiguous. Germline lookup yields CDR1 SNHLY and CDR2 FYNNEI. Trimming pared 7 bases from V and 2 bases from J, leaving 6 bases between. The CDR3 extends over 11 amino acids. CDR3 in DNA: TGTGCCAGCACAAGAACCTACGAGCAGTACTTC. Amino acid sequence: CASTRTYEQYF. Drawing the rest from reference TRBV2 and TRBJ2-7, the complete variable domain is EPEVTQTPSHQVTQMGQEVILRCVPISNHLYFYWYRQILGQKVEFLVSFYNNEISEKSEIFDDQFSVERPDGSNFTLKIRSTKLEDSAMYFCASTRTYEQYFGPGTRLTVT.

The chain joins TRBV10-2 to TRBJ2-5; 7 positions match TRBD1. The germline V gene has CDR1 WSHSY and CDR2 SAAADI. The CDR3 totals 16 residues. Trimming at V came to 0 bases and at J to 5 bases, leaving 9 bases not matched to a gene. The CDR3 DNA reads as TGCGCCAGCAGTGAGTCGATGAAAGGGGGCACCGAGACCCAGTACTTC. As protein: CASSESMKGGTETQYF.

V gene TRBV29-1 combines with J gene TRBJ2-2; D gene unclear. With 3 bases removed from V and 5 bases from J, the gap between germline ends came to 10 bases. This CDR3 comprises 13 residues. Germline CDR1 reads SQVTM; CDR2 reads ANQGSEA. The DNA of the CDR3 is TGCAGCGTTGAGTACACCGCGACCGGGGAGCTGTTTTTT. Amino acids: CSVEYTATGELFF.

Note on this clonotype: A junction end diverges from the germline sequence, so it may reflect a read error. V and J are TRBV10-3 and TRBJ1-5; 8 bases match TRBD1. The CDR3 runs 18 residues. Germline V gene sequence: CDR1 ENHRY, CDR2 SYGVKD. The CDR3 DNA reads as TGTGCCAGCAGTTACAAGAGACAGGGGCCCGATAGCAATCAGCCCCAGCATTTT. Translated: CASSYKRQGPDSNQPQHF.

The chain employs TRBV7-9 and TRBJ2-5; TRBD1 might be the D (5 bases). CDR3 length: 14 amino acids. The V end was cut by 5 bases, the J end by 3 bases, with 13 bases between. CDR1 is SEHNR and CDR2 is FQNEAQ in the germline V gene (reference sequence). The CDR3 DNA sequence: TGTGCCAGCAGCCCAGGACATGTCGAAGAGACCCAGTACTTC. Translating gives CASSPGHVEETQYF.

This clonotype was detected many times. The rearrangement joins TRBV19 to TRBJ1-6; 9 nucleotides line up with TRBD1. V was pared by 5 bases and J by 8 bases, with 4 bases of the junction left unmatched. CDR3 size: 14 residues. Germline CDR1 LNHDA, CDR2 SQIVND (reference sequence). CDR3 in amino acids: CASSSDRGDSPLHF. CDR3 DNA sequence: TGTGCCAGTAGTTCAGACAGGGGGGATTCACCCCTCCACTTT.

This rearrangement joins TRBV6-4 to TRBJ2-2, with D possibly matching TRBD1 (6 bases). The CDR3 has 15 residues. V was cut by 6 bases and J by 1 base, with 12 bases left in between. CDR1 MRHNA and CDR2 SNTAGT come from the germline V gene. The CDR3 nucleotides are TGTGCCAGCAGCCAAACGACAGGGAACACCGGGGAGCTGTTTTTT. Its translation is CASSQTTGNTGELFF.

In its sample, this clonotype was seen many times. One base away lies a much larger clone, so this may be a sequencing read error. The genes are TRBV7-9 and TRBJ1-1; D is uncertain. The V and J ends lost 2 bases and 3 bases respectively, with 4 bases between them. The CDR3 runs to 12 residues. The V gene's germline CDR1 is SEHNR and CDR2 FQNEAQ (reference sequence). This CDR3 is CASSLLDTEAFF. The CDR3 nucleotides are TGTGCCAGCAGCTTACTGGACACTGAAGCTTTCTTT.

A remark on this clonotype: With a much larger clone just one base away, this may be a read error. The CDR3 nucleotides are TGCAGCGTTGCGAAGCGGGAGTCCTACGAGCGGTACTTC. Its translation: CSVAKRESYERYF. V usage is TRBV29-1 and J usage is TRBJ2-7; 8 nucleotides match TRBD2. The germline V gene encodes CDR1 SQVTM and CDR2 ANQGSEA. This CDR3 is built from 13 residues.

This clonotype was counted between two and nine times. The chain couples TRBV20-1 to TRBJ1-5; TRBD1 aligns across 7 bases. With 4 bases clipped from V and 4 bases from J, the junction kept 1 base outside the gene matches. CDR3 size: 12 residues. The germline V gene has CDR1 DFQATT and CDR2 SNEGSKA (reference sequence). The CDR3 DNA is TGCAGTGCTACGACAGGGAATCAGCCCCAGCATTTT. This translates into CSATTGNQPQHF.

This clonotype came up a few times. The CDR3 region has the DNA TGTGCCAGCAGTTCCGCGGGGGCCGAGGCCTACGAGCAGTACTTC. Amino acid sequence: CASSSAGAEAYEQYF. The chain uses TRBV25-1 and TRBJ2-7; D may be TRBD2 (7 bases). The CDR3 has 15 residues. The V end was cut by 5 bases, the J end by 2 bases, with 16 bases between. Germline V gene lookup returns CDR1 MGHDK and CDR2 SYGVNS.

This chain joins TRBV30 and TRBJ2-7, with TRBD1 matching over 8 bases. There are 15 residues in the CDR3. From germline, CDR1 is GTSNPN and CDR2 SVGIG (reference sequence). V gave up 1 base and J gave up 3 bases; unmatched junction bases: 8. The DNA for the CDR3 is TGTGCCTGGAGTGGGGGAGACAGGGGAATCTACGAGCAGTACTTC. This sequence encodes CAWSGGDRGIYEQYF.

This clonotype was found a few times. The CDR3 DNA follows: TGTGCCAGCAGCCAAGATCCTAGGACTAGCGCCGAGCAGTACTTC. It codes for CASSQDPRTSAEQYF. The rearrangement uses TRBV3-1 and TRBJ2-7, with 9 bases identical to TRBD2. Germline V gives CDR1 LGHDT, CDR2 YNNKEL (reference sequence). V lost 0 bases, J lost 6 bases, and 6 bases stayed unmatched. The CDR3 has 15 amino acids.

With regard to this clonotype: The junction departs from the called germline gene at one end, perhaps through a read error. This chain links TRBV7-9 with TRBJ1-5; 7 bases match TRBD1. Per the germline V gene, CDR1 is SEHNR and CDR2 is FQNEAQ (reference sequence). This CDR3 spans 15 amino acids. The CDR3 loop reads CASTPTPRGGQPQHF. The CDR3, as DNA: TGCGCCAGCACCCCAACCCCCAGGGGGGGTCAGCCCCAGCATTTT.

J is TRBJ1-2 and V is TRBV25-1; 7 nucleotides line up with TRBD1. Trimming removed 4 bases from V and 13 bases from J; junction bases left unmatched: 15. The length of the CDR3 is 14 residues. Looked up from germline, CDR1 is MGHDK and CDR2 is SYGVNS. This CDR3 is CASSAGSDRAGSTF. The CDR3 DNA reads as TGTGCCAGCAGTGCTGGCTCTGACAGGGCTGGTTCCACCTTC.

The CDR3 loop is CASSDLVGSRYEQYF. In DNA form, the CDR3 reads TGTGCCAGCAGTGACTTGGTAGGGAGTAGGTACGAGCAGTACTTC. The V and J genes are TRBV2 and TRBJ2-7; TRBD2 is a possible D gene (5 bases). Trimming pared 3 bases from V and 4 bases from J, leaving 16 bases between. Germline CDR1 is SNHLY and CDR2 is FYNNEI. The CDR3 is made up of 15 amino acids.

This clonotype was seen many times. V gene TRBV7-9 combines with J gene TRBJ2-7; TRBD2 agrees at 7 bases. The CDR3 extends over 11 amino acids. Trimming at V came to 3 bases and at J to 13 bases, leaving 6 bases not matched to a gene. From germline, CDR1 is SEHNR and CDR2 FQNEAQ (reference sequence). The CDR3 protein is CASSFKGAGYF. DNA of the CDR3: TGTGCCAGCAGCTTCAAAGGAGCGGGATACTTC.

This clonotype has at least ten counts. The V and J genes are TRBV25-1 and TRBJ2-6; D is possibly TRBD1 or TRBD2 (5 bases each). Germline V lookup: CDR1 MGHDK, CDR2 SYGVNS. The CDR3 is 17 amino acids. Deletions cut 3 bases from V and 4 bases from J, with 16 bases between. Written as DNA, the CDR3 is TGTGCCAGCAGTGAGGGACCCCCCCTCGGAGGGGCCAACGTCCTGACTTTC. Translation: CASSEGPPLGGANVLTF.

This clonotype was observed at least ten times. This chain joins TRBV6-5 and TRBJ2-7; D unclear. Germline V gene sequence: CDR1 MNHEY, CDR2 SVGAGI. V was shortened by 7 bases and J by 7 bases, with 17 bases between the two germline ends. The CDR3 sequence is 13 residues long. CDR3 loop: CASTPSGVGEQYF. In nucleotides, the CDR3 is TGTGCCAGCACCCCGTCTGGCGTTGGAGAGCAGTACTTC.

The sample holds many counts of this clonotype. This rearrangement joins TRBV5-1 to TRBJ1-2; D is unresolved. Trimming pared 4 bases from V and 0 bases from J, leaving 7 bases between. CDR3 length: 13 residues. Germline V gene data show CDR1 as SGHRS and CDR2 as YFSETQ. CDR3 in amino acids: CASSHDSNYGYTF. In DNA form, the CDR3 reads TGCGCCAGCAGCCACGATTCTAACTATGGCTACACCTTC. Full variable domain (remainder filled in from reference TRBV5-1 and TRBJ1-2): KAGVTQTPRYLIKTRGQQVTLSCSPISGHRSVSWYQQTPGQGLQFLFEYFSETQRNKGNFPGRFSGRQFSNSRSEMNVSTLELGDSALYLCASSHDSNYGYTFGSGTRLTVV.

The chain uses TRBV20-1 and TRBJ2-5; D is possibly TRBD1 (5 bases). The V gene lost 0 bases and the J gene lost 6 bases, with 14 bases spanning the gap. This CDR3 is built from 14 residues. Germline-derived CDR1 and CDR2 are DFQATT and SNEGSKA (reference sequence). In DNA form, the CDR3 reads TGCAGTGCTAGAGATTTGGGGCGGAGCCAGACCCAGTACTTC. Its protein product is CSARDLGRSQTQYF.

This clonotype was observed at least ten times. The CDR3 loop reads CASTNRGSNQPQHF. The CDR3 nucleotides are TGTGCCAGCACTAACAGGGGTAGCAATCAGCCCCAGCATTTT. The chain couples TRBV12-3 or TRBV12-4 to TRBJ1-5; the match to TRBD1 covers 7 bases. After removal of 7 bases from V and 0 bases from J, the junction contained 3 bases not matched to a gene. The CDR3 has 14 amino acids.

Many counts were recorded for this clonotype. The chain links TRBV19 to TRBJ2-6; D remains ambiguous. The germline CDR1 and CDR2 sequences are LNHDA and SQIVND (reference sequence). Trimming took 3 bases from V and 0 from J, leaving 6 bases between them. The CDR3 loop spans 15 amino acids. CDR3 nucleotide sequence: TGTGCCAGTAGTATTATCCTCTCTGGGGCCAACGTCCTGACTTTC. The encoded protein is CASSIILSGANVLTF.